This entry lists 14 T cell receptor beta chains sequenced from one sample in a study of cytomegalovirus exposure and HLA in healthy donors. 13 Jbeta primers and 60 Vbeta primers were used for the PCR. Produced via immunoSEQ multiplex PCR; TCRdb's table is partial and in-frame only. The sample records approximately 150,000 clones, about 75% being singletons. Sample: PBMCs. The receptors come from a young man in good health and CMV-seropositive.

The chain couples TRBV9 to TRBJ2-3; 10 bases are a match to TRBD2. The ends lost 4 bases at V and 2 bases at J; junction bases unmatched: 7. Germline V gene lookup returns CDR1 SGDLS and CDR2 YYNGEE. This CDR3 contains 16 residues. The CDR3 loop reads CASSRSGGTPTDTQYF. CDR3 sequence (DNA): TGTGCCAGCAGCCGTAGCGGGGGGACTCCCACAGATACGCAGTATTTT.

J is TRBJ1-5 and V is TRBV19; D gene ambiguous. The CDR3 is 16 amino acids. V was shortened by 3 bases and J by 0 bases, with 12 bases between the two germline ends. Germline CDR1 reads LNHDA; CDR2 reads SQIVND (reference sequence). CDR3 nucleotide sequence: TGTGCCAGTAGTATCTCCGATGTCTATAGCAATCAGCCCCAGCATTTT. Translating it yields CASSISDVYSNQPQHF.

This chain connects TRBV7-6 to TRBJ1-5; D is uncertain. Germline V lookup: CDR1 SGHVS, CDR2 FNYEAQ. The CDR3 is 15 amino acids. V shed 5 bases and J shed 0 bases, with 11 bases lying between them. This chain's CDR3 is CASSPKSGSNQPQHF. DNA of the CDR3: TGTGCCAGCAGCCCTAAGTCGGGTAGCAATCAGCCCCAGCATTTT.

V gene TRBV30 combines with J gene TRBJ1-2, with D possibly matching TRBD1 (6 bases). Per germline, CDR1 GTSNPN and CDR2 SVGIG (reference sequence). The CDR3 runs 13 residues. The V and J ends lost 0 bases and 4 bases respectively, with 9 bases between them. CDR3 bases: TGTGCCTGGAGTGTACAGGGTACCTATGGCTACACCTTC. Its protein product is CAWSVQGTYGYTF.

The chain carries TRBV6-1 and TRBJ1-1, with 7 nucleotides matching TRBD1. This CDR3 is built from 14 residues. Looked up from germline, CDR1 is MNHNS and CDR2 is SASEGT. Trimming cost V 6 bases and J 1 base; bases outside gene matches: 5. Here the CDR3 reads CASRFTGENTEAFF. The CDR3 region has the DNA TGTGCCAGCAGGTTTACAGGGGAGAACACTGAAGCTTTCTTT.

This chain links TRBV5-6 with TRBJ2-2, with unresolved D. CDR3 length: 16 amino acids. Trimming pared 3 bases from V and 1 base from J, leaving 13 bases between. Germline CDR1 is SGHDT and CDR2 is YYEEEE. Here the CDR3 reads CASSWIRVRNTGELFF. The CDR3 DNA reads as TGTGCCAGCAGCTGGATCCGGGTCAGGAACACCGGGGAGCTGTTTTTT.

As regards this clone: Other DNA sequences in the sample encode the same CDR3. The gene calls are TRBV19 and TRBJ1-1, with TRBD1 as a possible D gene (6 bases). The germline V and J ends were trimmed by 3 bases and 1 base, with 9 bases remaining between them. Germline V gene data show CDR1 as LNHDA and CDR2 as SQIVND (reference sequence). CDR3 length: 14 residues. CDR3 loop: CASSIRGRNTEAFF. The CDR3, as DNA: TGTGCCAGTAGTATCAGGGGCAGGAACACTGAAGCTTTCTTT.

CDR3 coding DNA: TGTGCCAGCAGCTTAGCCCCCCGGTCGGATGGGGACAGGGGATCCCAAGCCAAAAACATTCAGTACTTC. This codes for CASSLAPRSDGDRGSQAKNIQYF. This chain uses TRBV13 with TRBJ2-4, with 10 nucleotides matching TRBD1. This CDR3 comprises 23 residues. Trimming removed 1 base from V and 0 bases from J; junction bases left unmatched: 21. Germline CDR1 and CDR2: PRHDT and FYEKMQ (reference sequence).

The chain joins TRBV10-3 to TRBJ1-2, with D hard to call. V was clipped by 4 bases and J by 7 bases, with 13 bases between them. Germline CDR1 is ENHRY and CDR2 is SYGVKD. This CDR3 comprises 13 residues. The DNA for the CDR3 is TGTGCCATCAGTGGGGGAGGCGACGCTGGCTACACCTTC. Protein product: CAISGGGDAGYTF.

DNA for the CDR3: TGTGCCAGCAGCCTAGAGACAGGGCCGCTACAGACTGAAGCTTTCTTT. Amino acid sequence: CASSLETGPLQTEAFF. V usage is TRBV7-9 and J usage is TRBJ1-1; 7 bases line up with TRBD1. The CDR3 covers 16 residues. Germline assignment: CDR1 SEHNR and CDR2 FQNEAQ (reference sequence). The ends lost 5 bases at V and 5 bases at J; junction bases unmatched: 14.

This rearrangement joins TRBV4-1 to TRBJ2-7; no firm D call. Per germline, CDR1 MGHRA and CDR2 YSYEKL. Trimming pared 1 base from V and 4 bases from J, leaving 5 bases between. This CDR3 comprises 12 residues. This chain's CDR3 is CASSQGRYEQYV. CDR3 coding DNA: TGCGCCAGCAGCCAAGGGAGATACGAGCAGTACGTC.

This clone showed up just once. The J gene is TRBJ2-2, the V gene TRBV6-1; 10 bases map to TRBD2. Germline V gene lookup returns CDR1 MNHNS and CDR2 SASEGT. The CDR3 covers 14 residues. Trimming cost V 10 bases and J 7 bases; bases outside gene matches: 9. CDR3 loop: CATRLAGVGGELFF. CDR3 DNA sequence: TGTGCCACACGGCTAGCGGGAGTAGGCGGGGAGCTGTTTTTT.

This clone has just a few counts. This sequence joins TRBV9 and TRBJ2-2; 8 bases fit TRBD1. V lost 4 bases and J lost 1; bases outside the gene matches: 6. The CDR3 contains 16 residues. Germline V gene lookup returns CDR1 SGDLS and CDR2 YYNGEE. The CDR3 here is CASSSPTGVNTGELFF. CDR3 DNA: TGTGCCAGCAGCTCGCCGACAGGGGTGAACACCGGGGAGCTGTTTTTT.

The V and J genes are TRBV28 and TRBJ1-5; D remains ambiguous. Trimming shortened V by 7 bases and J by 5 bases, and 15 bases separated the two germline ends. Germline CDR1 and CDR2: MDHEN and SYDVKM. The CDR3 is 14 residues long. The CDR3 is CASMGIGGDQPQHF. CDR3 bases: TGTGCCAGCATGGGGATCGGAGGCGATCAGCCCCAGCATTTT. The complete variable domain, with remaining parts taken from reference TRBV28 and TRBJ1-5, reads DVKVTQSSRYLVKRTGEKVFLECVQDMDHENMFWYRQDPGLGLRLIYFSYDVKMKEKGDIPEGYSVSREKKERFSLILESASTNQTSMYLCASMGIGGDQPQHFGDGTRLSIL.